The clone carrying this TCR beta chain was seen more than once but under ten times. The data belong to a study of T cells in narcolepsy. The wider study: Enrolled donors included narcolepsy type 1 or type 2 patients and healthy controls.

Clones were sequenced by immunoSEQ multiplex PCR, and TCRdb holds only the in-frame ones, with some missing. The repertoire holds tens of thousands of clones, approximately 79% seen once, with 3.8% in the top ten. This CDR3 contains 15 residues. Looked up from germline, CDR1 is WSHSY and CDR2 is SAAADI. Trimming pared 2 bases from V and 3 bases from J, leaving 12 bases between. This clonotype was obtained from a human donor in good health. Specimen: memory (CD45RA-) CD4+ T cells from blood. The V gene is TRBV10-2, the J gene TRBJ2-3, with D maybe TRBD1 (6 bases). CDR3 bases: TGCGCCAGCAGTGAGGGGGGCAGGGGAACAGATACGCAGTATTTT. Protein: CASSEGGRGTDTQYF.